This T cell receptor beta chain was sequenced during a study of somatic mutations in cytotoxic T cells in rheumatoid arthritis. About the research overall: T-cell populations stained with V beta antibodies were in some cases flow-sorted at nearly 100% purity, including V beta1+ cells that were sequenced for TCRB. Study-wide results and limits: Antigens targeted by the expanded CD8+ clones were unknown. The authors did not adjust the slight TRBV07 underrepresentation in rheumatoid arthritis patients for multiple comparisons.

The V gene's germline CDR1 is MDHEN and CDR2 SYDVKM. J gave up 2 bases and V 8 bases, and 8 bases lay outside the gene matches. The CDR3 extends over 15 amino acids. Clones were sequenced by immunoSEQ multiplex PCR, and TCRdb holds only the in-frame ones, with some missing. The sample consists of roughly 14,000 clones, about 69% of them appearing once. Of note for this clone: Its antigen is as yet unknown.

The receptor was isolated from an adult with rheumatoid arthritis. The sequencing sample was made of CD8+ T cells sorted from blood. This rearrangement joins TRBV28 to TRBJ2-2, with 7 bases lining up with TRBD2. CDR3 nucleotide sequence: TGTGCCAGCGGATACGGGGAGGGTAACACCGGGGAGCTGTTTTTT. It is translated as CASGYGEGNTGELFF.